This T cell receptor (beta chain) was sequenced during a study of T cells in women clearing cervical HPV infection. Turning to the study itself: Controls were women whose single incident HPV16 infection cleared within 12 months without precancer or cancer. Case blood was drawn when the lesion was first found; control blood after infection became undetectable.

In the case of this clone: With the read ending 3 residues before the CDR3 end, the germline J gene is used to fill in that end.

CDR3 length: 15 residues. Per germline, CDR1 MNHEY and CDR2 SVGEGT. V was shortened by 3 bases and J by 1 base, with 13 bases between the two germline ends. Measured with immunoSEQ multiplex PCR; TCRdb has only the in-frame clones, and not every one. In all, the sample yields over 20,000 clones. This receptor was obtained from a woman aged 18-69 years with a cervical HPV16 infection that either progressed to CIN3+ or cleared (not recorded which). This rearrangement joins TRBV6-2 or TRBV6-3 to TRBJ2-7; D possibly uses TRBD1 or TRBD2 (5 bases each). The sample taken for sequencing was blood buffy coat. The CDR3 bases that were read are TGTGCCAGCAGTTATGAGGGGAGTGGATCCTACGAG. Amino acids: CASSYEGSGSYE. The CDR3 in its entirety is CASSYEGSGSYEQYF.